Each of the 7 T cell receptor beta chains below was sequenced from the same sample in a study of T cell repertoires in cytomegalovirus infection. TCRdb reanalysed the reads using MiXCR and keeps one entry per CDR3 protein. The table includes about 300,000 distinct CDR3 sequences, roughly 23% detected once. The specimen was PBMCs. Source of these receptors: a human donor in good health (CMV status not recorded). Some clones in this sample may be carry-over from other donors' samples.

This clonotype was picked up a small number of times. The V call is TRBV11-3, the J call TRBJ2-2, with no clear D. The CDR3 is made up of 15 amino acids. Between the trimmed V and J ends, which lost 2 bases and 5 bases, there was a span of 12 bases. Germline loops: CDR1 SGHNT, CDR2 YENEEA. The CDR3 DNA is TGTGCCAGCAGCTTATCCGGAGCGCGAACCGGGGAGCTGTTTTTT. This sequence encodes CASSLSGARTGELFF.

The chain has TRBV29-1 and TRBJ1-4; D might be TRBD1 (6 bases). V shed 7 bases and J shed 4 bases, with 22 bases lying between them. This CDR3 contains 16 residues. The V gene's germline CDR1 is SQVTM and CDR2 ANQGSEA. For the CDR3, the DNA is TGCAGCGCCGCTAGGCCTCCCGGGACAAGTAATGAAAAACTGTTTTTT. Amino acid sequence: CSAARPPGTSNEKLFF.

This clonotype was observed a few times. This chain joins TRBV29-1 and TRBJ2-7; 8 bases are a match to TRBD2. V shed 7 bases, J shed 4 bases, and the junction held 3 bases outside the gene matches. The CDR3 has 11 residues. Germline CDR1 SQVTM, CDR2 ANQGSEA. Here the CDR3 DNA reads TGCAGCGCCGGGGGGGAATACGAGCAGTACTTC. This gives the protein CSAGGEYEQYF.

DNA of the CDR3: TGTGCCAGCAGCTTAGGGAGCGGCCCCGGCAATGAGCAGTTCTTC. This encodes CASSLGSGPGNEQFF. This chain joins TRBV7-2 and TRBJ2-1, with D perhaps TRBD2 (5 bases). Germline V CDR1 and CDR2: SGHTA, FQGNSA. CDR3 length: 15 amino acids. Trimming removed 1 base at V and 6 bases at J, with 13 bases between.

The table lists this clonotype with many counts. One junction end disagrees with the germline gene, perhaps due to a read error. V and J are TRBV6-1 and TRBJ2-1; 11 nucleotides line up with TRBD1. The CDR3 consists of 16 residues. Germline V gene data show CDR1 as MNHNS and CDR2 as SASEGT. The CDR3 loop is CASKGAGQGVRNKQFF. The CDR3 region has the DNA TGTGCCAGCAAAGGAGCGGGACAGGGGGTCCGCAATAAGCAGTTCTTC.

V usage is TRBV7-9 and J usage is TRBJ2-4; 7 bases line up with TRBD2. V lost 1 base and J lost 3; bases outside the gene matches: 6. CDR1 is SEHNR, CDR2 FQNEAQ, per germline (reference sequence). CDR3 size: 16 residues. CDR3 loop: CASSLGTAGDKNIQYF. CDR3 in DNA: TGTGCCAGCAGCTTAGGGACCGCGGGGGACAAAAACATTCAGTACTTC.

The chain carries TRBV5-1 and TRBJ2-1, with 15 nucleotides matching TRBD2. Germline V gene sequence: CDR1 SGHRS, CDR2 YFSETQ. With 3 bases clipped from V and 5 bases from J, the junction kept 3 bases outside the gene matches. The CDR3 has 16 residues. This CDR3 reads CASSWGLAGGNNEQFF. As DNA, the CDR3 is TGCGCCAGCAGCTGGGGACTAGCGGGAGGAAACAATGAGCAGTTCTTC.